This T cell receptor (beta chain) was recorded in a study of blood T cells in healthy people across ages. On the study more broadly: Every two T cells gave about one barcoded beta molecule via template switching. Findings of the study overall: With donor CMV status unknown, expanded clonotype changes were possibly confounded.

As for this clonotype: The antigen remains unidentified.

This CDR3 contains 15 residues. J gave up 7 bases and V 6 bases, and 9 bases lay outside the gene matches. A second roughly 7 to 12 cycle PCR used barcoded and J-beta primers. TCRdb ran MiXCR on the 5' RACE reads and lists one entry per CDR3 protein. Here the sample spans around 1,600,000 distinct CDR3 sequences, 35% to 45% being singletons. The sample taken for sequencing was blood. This sequence originates from a woman between 18 and 29 years old in good health. The chain has TRBV12-3 or TRBV12-4 and TRBJ2-1; TRBD2 aligns across 10 bases. The CDR3 protein is CASSPGAGGGNEQFF. The CDR3 bases are TGTGCCAGCAGCCCCGGAGCGGGAGGGGGGAATGAGCAGTTCTTC.